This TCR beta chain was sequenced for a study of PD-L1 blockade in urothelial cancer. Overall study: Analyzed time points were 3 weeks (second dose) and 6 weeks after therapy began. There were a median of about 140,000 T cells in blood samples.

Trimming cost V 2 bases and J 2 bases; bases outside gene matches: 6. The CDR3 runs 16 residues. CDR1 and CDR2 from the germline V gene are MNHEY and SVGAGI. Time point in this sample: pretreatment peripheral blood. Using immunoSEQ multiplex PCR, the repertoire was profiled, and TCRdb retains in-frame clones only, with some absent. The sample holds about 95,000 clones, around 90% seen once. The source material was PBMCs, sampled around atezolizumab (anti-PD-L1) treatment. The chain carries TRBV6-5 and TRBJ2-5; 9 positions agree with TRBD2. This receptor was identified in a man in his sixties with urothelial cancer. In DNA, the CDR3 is TGTGCCAGCAGTTACAGGTCTAGCGGGACACAAGAGACCCAGTACTTC. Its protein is CASSYRSSGTQETQYF.